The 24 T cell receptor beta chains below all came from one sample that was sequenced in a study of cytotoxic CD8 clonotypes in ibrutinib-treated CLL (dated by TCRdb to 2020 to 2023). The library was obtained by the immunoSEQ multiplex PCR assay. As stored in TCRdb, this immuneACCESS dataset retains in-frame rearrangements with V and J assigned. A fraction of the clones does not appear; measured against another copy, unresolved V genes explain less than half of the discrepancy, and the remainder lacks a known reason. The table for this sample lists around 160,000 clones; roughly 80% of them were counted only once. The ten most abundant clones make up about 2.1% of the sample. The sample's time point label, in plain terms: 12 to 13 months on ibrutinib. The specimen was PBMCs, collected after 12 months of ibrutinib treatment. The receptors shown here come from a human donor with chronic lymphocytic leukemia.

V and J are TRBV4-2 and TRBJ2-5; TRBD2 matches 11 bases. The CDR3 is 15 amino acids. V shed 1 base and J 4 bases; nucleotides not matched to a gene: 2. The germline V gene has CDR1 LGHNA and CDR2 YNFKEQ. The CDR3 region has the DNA TGTGCCAGCAGCCAAGGACTAGCGGGACGAGAGACCCAGTACTTC. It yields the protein CASSQGLAGRETQYF.

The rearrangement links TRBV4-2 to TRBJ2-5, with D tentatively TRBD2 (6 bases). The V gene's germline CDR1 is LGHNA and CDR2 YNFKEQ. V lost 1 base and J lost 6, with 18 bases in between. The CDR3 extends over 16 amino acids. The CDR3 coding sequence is TGTGCCAGCAGCCAAGTAGAGGCGGCCGGGGGAAAGACCCAGTACTTC. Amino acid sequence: CASSQVEAAGGKTQYF.

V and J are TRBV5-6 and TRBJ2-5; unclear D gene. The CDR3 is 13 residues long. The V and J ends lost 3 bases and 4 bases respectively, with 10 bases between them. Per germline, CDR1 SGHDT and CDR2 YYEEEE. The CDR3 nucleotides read TGTGCCAGCAGCTCCGGGTCACGAGAGACCCAGTACTTC. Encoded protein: CASSSGSRETQYF. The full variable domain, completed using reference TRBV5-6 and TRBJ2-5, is DAGVTQSPTHLIKTRGQQVTLRCSPKSGHDTVSWYQQALGQGPQFIFQYYEEEERQRGNFPDRFSGHQFPNYSSELNVNALLLGDSALYLCASSSGSRETQYFGPGTRLLVL.

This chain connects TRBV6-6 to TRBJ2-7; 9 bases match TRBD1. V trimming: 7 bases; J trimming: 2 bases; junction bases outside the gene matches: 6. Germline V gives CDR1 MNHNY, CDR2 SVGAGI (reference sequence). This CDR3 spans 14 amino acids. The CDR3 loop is CASNQNRGPYEQYF. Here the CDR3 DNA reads TGTGCCAGCAACCAAAACAGGGGGCCCTACGAGCAGTACTTC.

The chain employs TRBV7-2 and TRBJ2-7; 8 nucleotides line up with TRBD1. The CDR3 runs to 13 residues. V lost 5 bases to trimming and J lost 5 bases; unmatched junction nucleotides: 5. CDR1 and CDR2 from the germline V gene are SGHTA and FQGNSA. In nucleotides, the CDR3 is TGTGCCAGCAGCCCAAGACAGGGGAACGAGCAGTACTTC. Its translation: CASSPRQGNEQYF.

CDR3 protein: CASSLGQGGVGYTF. As DNA, the CDR3 is TGCGCCAGCAGCTTGGGACAGGGGGGAGTAGGCTACACCTTC. The V call is TRBV5-1, the J call TRBJ1-2; 9 bases are a match to TRBD1. Germline lookup yields CDR1 SGHRS and CDR2 YFSETQ. The CDR3 is 14 amino acids. V was pared by 0 bases and J by 8 bases, with 5 bases of the junction left unmatched.

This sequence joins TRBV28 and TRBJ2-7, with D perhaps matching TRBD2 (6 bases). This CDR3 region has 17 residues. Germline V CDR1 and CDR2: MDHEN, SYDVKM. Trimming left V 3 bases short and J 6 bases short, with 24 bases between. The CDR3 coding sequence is TGTGCCAGCAGTTTTGGGGGACTGGCTCCCCGGGTGATCGAGCAGTACTTC. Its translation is CASSFGGLAPRVIEQYF. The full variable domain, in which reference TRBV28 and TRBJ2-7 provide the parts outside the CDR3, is DVKVTQSSRYLVKRTGEKVFLECVQDMDHENMFWYRQDPGLGLRLIYFSYDVKMKEKGDIPEGYSVSREKKERFSLILESASTNQTSMYLCASSFGGLAPRVIEQYFGPGTRLTVT.

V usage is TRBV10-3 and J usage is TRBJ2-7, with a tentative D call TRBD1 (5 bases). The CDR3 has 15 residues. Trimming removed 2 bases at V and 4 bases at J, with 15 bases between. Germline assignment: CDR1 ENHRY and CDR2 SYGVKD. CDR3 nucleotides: TGTGCCATCAGTGAGCCAGGGAATTTTCGGTACGAGCAGTACTTC. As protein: CAISEPGNFRYEQYF.

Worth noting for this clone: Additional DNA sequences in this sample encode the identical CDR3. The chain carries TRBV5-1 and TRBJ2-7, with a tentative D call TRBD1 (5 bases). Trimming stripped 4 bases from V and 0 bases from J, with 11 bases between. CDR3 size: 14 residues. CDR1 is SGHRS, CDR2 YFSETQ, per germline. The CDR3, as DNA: TGCGCCAGCAGCGGTACAGGTGGCTCCTACGAGCAGTACTTC. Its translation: CASSGTGGSYEQYF.

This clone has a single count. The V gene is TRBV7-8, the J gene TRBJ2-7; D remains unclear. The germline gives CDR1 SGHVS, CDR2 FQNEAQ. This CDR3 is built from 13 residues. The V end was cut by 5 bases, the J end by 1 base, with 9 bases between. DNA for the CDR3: TGTGCCAGCAGCCTAGAGGAGTCCTACGAGCAGTACTTC. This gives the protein CASSLEESYEQYF. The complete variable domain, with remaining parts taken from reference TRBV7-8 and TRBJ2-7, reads GAGVSQSPRYKVAKRGQDVALRCDPISGHVSLFWYQQALGQGPEFLTYFQNEAQLDKSGLPSDRFFAERPEGSVSTLKIQRTQQEDSAVYLCASSLEESYEQYFGPGTRLTVT.

The CDR3 loop is CASSYERGREKLFF. CDR3 bases: TGTGCCAGCAGTTACGAAAGGGGGAGAGAAAAACTGTTTTTT. This chain joins TRBV6-5 and TRBJ1-4, with D maybe TRBD1 (6 bases). This CDR3 is 14 amino acids long. The germline CDR1 and CDR2 sequences are MNHEY and SVGAGI. The V end was cut by 2 bases, the J end by 8 bases, with 12 bases between.

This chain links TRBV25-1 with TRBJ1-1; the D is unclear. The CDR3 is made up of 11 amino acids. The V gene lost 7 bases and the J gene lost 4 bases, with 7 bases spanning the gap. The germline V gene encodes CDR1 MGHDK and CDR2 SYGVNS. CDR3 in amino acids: CASNTGTEAFF. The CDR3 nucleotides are TGTGCCAGCAACACTGGCACTGAAGCTTTCTTT.

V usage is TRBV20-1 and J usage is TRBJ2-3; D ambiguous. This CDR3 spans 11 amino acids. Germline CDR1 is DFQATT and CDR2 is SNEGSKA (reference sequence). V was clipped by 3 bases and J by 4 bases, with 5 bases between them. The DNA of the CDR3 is TGCAGTGCTAGGAGATCAGATACGCAGTATTTT. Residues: CSARRSDTQYF.

CDR3 sequence: CASISTSLTGANVLTF. CDR3 bases: TGTGCCAGCATCTCTACCTCGCTTACTGGGGCCAACGTCCTGACTTTC. The chain recombines TRBV5-4 with TRBJ2-6; D gene ambiguous. Germline values: CDR1 SGHNT, CDR2 YYREEE (reference sequence). The CDR3 extends over 16 amino acids. V lost 6 bases and J 2 bases, leaving 15 bases between the germline ends.

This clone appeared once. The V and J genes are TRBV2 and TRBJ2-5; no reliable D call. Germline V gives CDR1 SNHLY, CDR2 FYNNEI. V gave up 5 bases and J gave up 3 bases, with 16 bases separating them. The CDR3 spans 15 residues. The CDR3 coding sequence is TGTGCCAGCAGTCCCCTGACGGCCAGGAAAGAGACCCAGTACTTC. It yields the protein CASSPLTARKETQYF.

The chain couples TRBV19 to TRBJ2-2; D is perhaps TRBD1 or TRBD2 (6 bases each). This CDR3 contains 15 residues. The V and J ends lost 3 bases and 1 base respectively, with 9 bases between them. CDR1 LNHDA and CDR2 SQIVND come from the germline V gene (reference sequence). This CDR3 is CASSIKGGNTGELFF. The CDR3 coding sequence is TGTGCCAGTAGTATTAAGGGGGGGAACACCGGGGAGCTGTTTTTT.

The CDR3 protein is CASSRTSGGANEQYF. CDR3 sequence (DNA): TGTGCCAGCAGTCGAACAAGCGGGGGGGCCAACGAGCAGTACTTC. The chain has TRBV2 and TRBJ2-7; TRBD2 agrees at 10 bases. The CDR3 contains 15 residues. Germline lookup yields CDR1 SNHLY and CDR2 FYNNEI. Trimming at V came to 5 bases and at J to 5 bases, leaving 9 bases not matched to a gene.

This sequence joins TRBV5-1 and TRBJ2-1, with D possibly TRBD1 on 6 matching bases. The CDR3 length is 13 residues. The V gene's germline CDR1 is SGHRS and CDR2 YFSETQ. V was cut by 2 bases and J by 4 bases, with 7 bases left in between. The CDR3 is CASSLQGYNEQFF. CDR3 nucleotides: TGCGCCAGCAGCTTACAGGGTTACAATGAGCAGTTCTTC.

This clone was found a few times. CDR3: CASSLRLMSANSPLHF. CDR3 in DNA: TGTGCCAGCAGTTTAAGGTTAATGTCAGCCAATTCACCCCTCCACTTT. This chain uses TRBV28 with TRBJ1-6; D is ambiguous. V was trimmed by 2 bases and J by 7 bases, leaving 15 bases between them. This CDR3 is built from 16 residues. The germline CDR1 and CDR2 sequences are MDHEN and SYDVKM.

This CDR3 reads CASSQAPLALQSEAFF. In nucleotides, the CDR3 is TGCGCCAGCAGCCAAGCACCTCTAGCCCTACAGAGTGAAGCTTTCTTT. This sequence joins TRBV4-1 and TRBJ1-1; D is unclear. The CDR3 has 16 amino acids. CDR1 and CDR2 (germline): MGHRA, YSYEKL. Trimming pared 1 base from V and 7 bases from J, leaving 19 bases between.

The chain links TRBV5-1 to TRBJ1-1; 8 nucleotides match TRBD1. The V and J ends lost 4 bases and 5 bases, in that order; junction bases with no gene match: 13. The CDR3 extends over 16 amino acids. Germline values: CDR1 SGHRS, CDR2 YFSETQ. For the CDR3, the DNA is TGCGCCAGCAGCGGGGACCCACAGGGGGTAAATACTGAAGCTTTCTTT. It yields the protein CASSGDPQGVNTEAFF.

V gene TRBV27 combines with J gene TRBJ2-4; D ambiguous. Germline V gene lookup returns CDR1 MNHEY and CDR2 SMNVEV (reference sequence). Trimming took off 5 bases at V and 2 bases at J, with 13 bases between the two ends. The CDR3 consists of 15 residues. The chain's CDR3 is CASSLTPGTKNIQYF. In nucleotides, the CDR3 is TGTGCCAGCAGTCTCACACCAGGAACCAAAAACATTCAGTACTTC.

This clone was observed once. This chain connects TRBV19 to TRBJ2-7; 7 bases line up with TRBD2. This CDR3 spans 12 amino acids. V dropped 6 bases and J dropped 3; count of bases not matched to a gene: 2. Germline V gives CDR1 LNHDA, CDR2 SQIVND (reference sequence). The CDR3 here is CASRGGSYEQYF. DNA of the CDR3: TGTGCCAGTAGGGGAGGGAGCTACGAGCAGTACTTC.

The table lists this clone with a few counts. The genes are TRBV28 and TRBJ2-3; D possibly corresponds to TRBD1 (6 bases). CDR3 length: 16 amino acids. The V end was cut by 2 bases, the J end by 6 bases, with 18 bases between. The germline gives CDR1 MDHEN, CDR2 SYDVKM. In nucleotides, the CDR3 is TGTGCCAGCAGTTTAAGGGGGACGTCACTTCGGGATACGCAGTATTTT. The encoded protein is CASSLRGTSLRDTQYF. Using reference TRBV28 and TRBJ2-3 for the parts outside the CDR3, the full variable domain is DVKVTQSSRYLVKRTGEKVFLECVQDMDHENMFWYRQDPGLGLRLIYFSYDVKMKEKGDIPEGYSVSREKKERFSLILESASTNQTSMYLCASSLRGTSLRDTQYFGPGTRLTVL.